This TCR beta chain was found in a study of neurological immune-mediated disorders. Study-wide results and limits: No CDR3 amino acid sequences recurred among expanded clones across subjects, suggesting private repertoires in all groups.

This clonotype was seen at least ten times. Its matching antigen is unknown. cDNA was made by 5'RACE with 10-nucleotide random UMIs. TCRdb reprocessed the 5' RACE reads via MiXCR and lists one record per CDR3 protein. The repertoire holds about 33,000 distinct CDR3 sequences, with 10% to 15% as singletons. Sample time point: longitudinal time-point 2. The CDR3 loop spans 15 amino acids. V lost 1 base to trimming and J lost 0 bases, with 9 bases between them. Germline CDR1 reads SGHVS; CDR2 reads FNYEAQ. This rearrangement joins TRBV7-6 to TRBJ1-1, with a weak D call TRBD1 (5 bases). Sequencing used PBMCs. This clonotype was sampled from a woman in her 40s in good health. This CDR3 reads CASSLEDRMNTEAFF. As DNA, the CDR3 is TGTGCCAGCAGCTTAGAAGACAGAATGAACACTGAAGCTTTCTTT.